This T cell receptor beta chain stems from a study of T cells after yellow fever vaccination. Background on the study: Fractions low in cell number were prepared with SMART-Seq v4 Ultra Low Input. Findings of the study overall: Abundant clonotypes (contaminants from the bulk population) could be present in FACS-sorted repertoires. By day 5 rather than day 15, the secondary response had peaked, though it was weaker.

J lost 5 bases, V lost 2 bases, and 3 bases had no gene match. The CDR3 is 13 residues long. Germline V gene sequence: CDR1 MGHRA, CDR2 YSYEKL. This clonotype was detected ten times or more. Its antigen is not known. The authors made TCR cDNA by 5'RACE template switching, adding a universal primer site and UMIs. TCRdb itself ran the 5' RACE reads through MiXCR, one entry per CDR3 protein. Here the sample spans tens of thousands of distinct CDR3 sequences, about 7.2% being singletons. This receptor was obtained from a man aged 18 to 30 who received the YFV17D yellow fever vaccine. The specimen comprised CD8+ T cells sorted from PBMCs, sampled 9 to 10 days after the first yellow fever vaccination. V usage is TRBV4-1 and J usage is TRBJ2-7, with TRBD1 matching over 7 bases. The DNA for the CDR3 is TGCGCCAGCAGCCAAAGAGGGGGCCACGAGCAGTACTTC. Its translation: CASSQRGGHEQYF.